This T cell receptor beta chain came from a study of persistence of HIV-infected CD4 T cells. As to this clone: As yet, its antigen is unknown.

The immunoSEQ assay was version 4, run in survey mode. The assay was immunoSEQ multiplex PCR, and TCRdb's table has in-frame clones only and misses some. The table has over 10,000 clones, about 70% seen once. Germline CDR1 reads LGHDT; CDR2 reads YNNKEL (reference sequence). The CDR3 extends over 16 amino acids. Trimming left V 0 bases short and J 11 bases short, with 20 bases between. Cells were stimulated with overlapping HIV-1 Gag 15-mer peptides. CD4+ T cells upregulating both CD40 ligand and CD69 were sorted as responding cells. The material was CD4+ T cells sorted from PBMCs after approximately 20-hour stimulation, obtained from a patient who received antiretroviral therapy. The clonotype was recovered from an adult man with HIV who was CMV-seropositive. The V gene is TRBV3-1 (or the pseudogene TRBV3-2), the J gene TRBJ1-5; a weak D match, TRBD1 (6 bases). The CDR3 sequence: CASSQDLGGRPLSQHF. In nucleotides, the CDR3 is TGTGCCAGCAGCCAAGATCTTGGGGGGCGCCCCCTGTCCCAGCATTTT.